This passage covers 21 T cell receptor beta chains from one sample sequenced in a study of T cell responses to AZD1222 COVID-19 vaccine. Profiling relied on immunoSEQ multiplex PCR, and the TCRdb table lists in-frame clones only, not all of them. In the table there are about 150,000 clones, approximately 90% of which are singletons. The sample was peripheral blood, taken on day 0 of AZD1222 vaccination. Source of these receptors: an adult in good health.

The V and J genes are TRBV15 and TRBJ1-1; D is undetermined. V was trimmed by 4 bases and J by 4 bases, leaving 19 bases between them. Germline CDR1 reads LNHNV; CDR2 reads YYDKDF (reference sequence). The CDR3 runs to 16 residues. In nucleotides, the CDR3 is TGTGCCACCAGCATACCACTCGGGAGGTGGGGCACTGAAGCTTTCTTT. Translation gives CATSIPLGRWGTEAFF.

This chain joins TRBV6-5 and TRBJ1-5; D perhaps matches TRBD1 (6 bases). Between the trimmed V and J ends, which lost 6 bases and 1 base, there was a span of 13 bases. Germline-derived CDR1 and CDR2 are MNHEY and SVGAGI. There are 15 residues in the CDR3. The CDR3 nucleotides read TGTGCCAGCAGGTCGGTAGGGGGAAGCAATCAGCCCCAGCATTTT. This codes for CASRSVGGSNQPQHF.

The chain carries TRBV7-9 and TRBJ2-7, with D possibly being TRBD1 (6 bases). Trimming removed 2 bases from V and 0 bases from J, with 11 bases in between. Germline loops: CDR1 SEHNR, CDR2 FQNEAQ (reference sequence). The CDR3 is made up of 15 amino acids. CDR3 sequence (DNA): TGTGCCAGCAGCTTACTGGGGGACATCTCCTACGAGCAGTACTTC. Translated, it gives CASSLLGDISYEQYF.

V gene TRBV6-2 or TRBV6-3 combines with J gene TRBJ2-4; D is uncertain. The V end lost 3 bases, the J end lost 6 bases, and 21 bases lay between the germline ends. The CDR3 contains 17 residues. Germline lookup yields CDR1 MNHEY and CDR2 SVGEGT. The CDR3 here is CASSYGRSTLVGNIQYF. CDR3 coding DNA: TGTGCCAGCAGTTATGGACGGAGCACCTTGGTGGGAAACATTCAGTACTTC.

The count of this clone is one. The chain employs TRBV13 and TRBJ2-7; 9 bases match TRBD1. V shed 1 base and J 4 bases; nucleotides not matched to a gene: 2. The CDR3 covers 14 residues. The germline CDR1 and CDR2 sequences are PRHDT and FYEKMQ (reference sequence). CDR3 residues: CASSLEGQGYEQYF. The CDR3 DNA follows: TGTGCCAGCAGCTTAGAGGGACAGGGATACGAGCAGTACTTC.

The chain is built from TRBV9 and TRBJ2-5, with 14 bases matching TRBD2. J was trimmed by 4 bases and V by 4 bases; bases with no gene match: 6. Germline V gives CDR1 SGDLS, CDR2 YYNGEE. This CDR3 region has 16 residues. CDR3 sequence (DNA): TGTGCCAGCAGCTTCGGACTAGCGGGGGGCGGAGAGACCCAGTACTTC. It specifies CASSFGLAGGGETQYF. Based on the CDR3 plus reference TRBV9 and TRBJ2-5, the full variable domain is DSGVTQTPKHLITATGQRVTLRCSPRSGDLSVYWYQQSLDQGLQFLIQYYNGEERAKGNILERFSAQQFPDLHSELNLSSLELGDSALYFCASSFGLAGGGETQYFGPGTRLLVL.

DNA of the CDR3: TGTGCCAGCAGCTTAGCTGGGACAGACACAGATACGCAGTATTTT. Translation gives CASSLAGTDTDTQYF. The genes are TRBV11-2 and TRBJ2-3, with 7 bases identical to TRBD1. This CDR3 comprises 15 residues. V dropped 1 base and J dropped 2; count of bases not matched to a gene: 3. CDR1 SGHAT and CDR2 FQNNGV come from the germline V gene.

The V gene is TRBV6-4, the J gene TRBJ1-5, with no clear D. Trimming cost V 3 bases and J 3 bases, with 6 bases left between them. The CDR3 loop spans 13 amino acids. CDR1 is MRHNA and CDR2 is SNTAGT in the germline V gene. CDR3 loop: CASSEEYNQPQHF. The CDR3 coding sequence is TGTGCCAGCAGTGAAGAGTACAATCAGCCCCAGCATTTT.

The V and J genes are TRBV6-2 or TRBV6-3 and TRBJ2-1, with 7 positions matching TRBD2. The CDR3 runs 15 residues. V gave up 5 bases and J gave up 5 bases; unmatched junction bases: 9. Germline loops: CDR1 MNHEY, CDR2 SVGEGT. For the CDR3, the DNA is TGTGCCAGCAGTGTTGGAGCGGGGCTCAACAATGAGCAGTTCTTC. It specifies CASSVGAGLNNEQFF.

The chain links TRBV7-2 to TRBJ2-3; TRBD2 might be the D (6 bases). Germline CDR1 is SGHTA and CDR2 is FQGNSA. V lost 1 base and J lost 4, with 12 bases in between. This CDR3 is built from 15 residues. The CDR3 nucleotides read TGTGCCAGCAGCTTAGTCGCGGGGAGGCCAGATACGCAGTATTTT. Amino acid sequence: CASSLVAGRPDTQYF.

The genes are TRBV10-3 and TRBJ2-2, with D possibly matching TRBD1 (5 bases). CDR1 is ENHRY, CDR2 SYGVKD, per germline. Trimming took 2 bases from V and 4 from J, leaving 8 bases between them. This CDR3 has 14 amino acids. CDR3 sequence (DNA): TGTGCCATCAGTGAGATAGGGGTCACCGGGGAGCTGTTTTTT. Translated: CAISEIGVTGELFF.

Judged by abundance, this clone is medium-sized (0.01 to 0.1%). The chain has TRBV6-5 and TRBJ2-5, with 7 bases aligning to TRBD1. The CDR3 loop spans 15 amino acids. V gave up 2 bases and J gave up 1 base; unmatched junction bases: 4. Germline V gives CDR1 MNHEY, CDR2 SVGAGI. CDR3 DNA: TGTGCCAGCAGTTACGCGACAGGGACCCAAGAGACCCAGTACTTC. As protein: CASSYATGTQETQYF.

This rearrangement joins TRBV9 to TRBJ2-3; 10 bases line up with TRBD1. CDR1 and CDR2 from the germline V gene are SGDLS and YYNGEE. V dropped 3 bases and J dropped 3; count of bases not matched to a gene: 7. The CDR3 contains 16 residues. CDR3 nucleotide sequence: TGTGCCAGCAGCGCGTCCGGGACAGGGGTAACAGATACGCAGTATTTT. This gives the protein CASSASGTGVTDTQYF.

CDR3 loop: CASSQVKETQYF. In nucleotides, the CDR3 is TGTGCCAGCTCCCAGGTGAAAGAGACCCAGTACTTC. V is TRBV2 and J is TRBJ2-5; D is undetermined. This CDR3 comprises 12 residues. Trimming removed 8 bases at V and 3 bases at J, with 10 bases between. From germline, CDR1 is SNHLY and CDR2 FYNNEI.

The chain links TRBV5-1 to TRBJ1-1, with a possible D match to TRBD1 (5 bases). This CDR3 is 13 amino acids long. V was clipped by 6 bases and J by 3 bases, with 12 bases between them. Germline CDR1 reads SGHRS; CDR2 reads YFSETQ. The CDR3 DNA reads as TGCGCCAGCACCCCAGGGAGGGACACTGAAGCTTTCTTT. Its protein product is CASTPGRDTEAFF.

The chain joins TRBV19 to TRBJ1-1, with D maybe TRBD1 (6 bases). Trimming took 3 bases from V and 1 from J, leaving 9 bases between them. This CDR3 has 14 amino acids. Germline CDR1 is LNHDA and CDR2 is SQIVND (reference sequence). CDR3 in amino acids: CASSIPRGNTEAFF. In DNA, the CDR3 is TGTGCCAGTAGTATCCCCAGGGGGAACACTGAAGCTTTCTTT.

The chain carries TRBV10-3 and TRBJ1-5, with D uncertain. Germline V gene sequence: CDR1 ENHRY, CDR2 SYGVKD. The ends were cut back, 2 bases at V and 7 bases at J, with 15 bases in the middle. The CDR3 is 15 residues long. The CDR3 protein is CAISERTVGGQPQHF. The DNA for the CDR3 is TGTGCCATCAGTGAGCGTACAGTAGGAGGGCAGCCCCAGCATTTT.

The V call is TRBV11-1, the J call TRBJ1-2; weak D call: TRBD1 (5 bases). CDR1 is SGHAT and CDR2 is FQDESV in the germline V gene (reference sequence). Trimming pared 4 bases from V and 3 bases from J, leaving 12 bases between. This CDR3 has 14 residues. For the CDR3, the DNA is TGTGCCAGCAGCTATGCCGGGACGGACTATGGCTACACCTTC. Translating gives CASSYAGTDYGYTF.

V usage is TRBV6-6 and J usage is TRBJ2-3, with no clear D. The CDR3 runs 12 residues. With 5 bases removed from V and 4 bases from J, the gap between germline ends came to 7 bases. The germline V gene has CDR1 MNHNY and CDR2 SVGAGI (reference sequence). The CDR3 bases are TGTGCCAGCAGTACTGTCTCAGATACGCAGTATTTT. This encodes CASSTVSDTQYF.

As for this clone: At one end, the junction sequence differs from germline, possibly due to a read error. V is TRBV9 and J is TRBJ2-1; 11 bases match TRBD2. Germline lookup yields CDR1 SGDLS and CDR2 YYNGEE. This CDR3 has 14 residues. The DNA of the CDR3 is TGTGCCAGCAGCGTAGTAACTAGCGGGGGCCCCCTGATCTTC. It is translated as CASSVVTSGGPLIF.

This clone has just a few counts. V gene TRBV27 combines with J gene TRBJ2-5, with TRBD1 as a possible D gene (5 bases). V gave up 3 bases and J gave up 5 bases, with 7 bases separating them. The CDR3 is 12 amino acids. Germline V gene data show CDR1 as MNHEY and CDR2 as SMNVEV (reference sequence). CDR3 region: CASSFPGETQYF. Written as DNA, the CDR3 is TGTGCCAGCAGTTTTCCAGGGGAGACCCAGTACTTC.